A single T cell receptor (beta chain) is shown here with its context. These data come from a study of shared clonotypes between healthy human individuals. About 30,000 T cell genomes, or 200 to 250 ng DNA, went into the sorted-subset replicate PCRs. Using immunoSEQ multiplex PCR, the repertoire was profiled, and TCRdb retains in-frame clones only, with some absent. The table has approximately 340,000 clones, around 74% seen once; the top ten hold 9% to 12%. The germline CDR1 and CDR2 sequences are SGHTA and FQGNSA. The CDR3 totals 12 residues. Trimming stripped 3 bases from V and 6 bases from J, with 9 bases between. Researchers partitioned CD4+ cells into CD45RA+ naive and CD45RA-negative memory subsets.

Specimen: memory CD4+ T cells sorted from blood. The subset denotes: CD45RA-negative fraction. The chain employs TRBV7-2 and TRBJ2-7; D ambiguous. This clonotype was obtained from a man younger than 40 in good health. The CDR3 region has the DNA TGTGCCAGCAGCTTTGGTAGGTTCGAGCAGTACTTC. Translation gives CASSFGRFEQYF.